This is a list of T cell receptor beta chains from one sample in a study of tumour-infiltrating T cells in Burkitt lymphoma. Sequencing was performed with immunoSEQ multiplex PCR; in TCRdb, only in-frame clones are kept and a portion is missing. Of 600 or so clones listed, roughly 15% are singletons. Sequenced input: tumor tissue. The origin of the receptors is a human donor with Burkitt lymphoma. Each CDR3 is given with its conserved first and last residue. A D gene is named only where the DNA matches it firmly. Only part of the rows carry a size: once, few, many, or a class if the clone is expanded.

j_gene: TRBJ2-2; d_gene: -; v_gene: TRBV7-2; abundance: few; CDR3aa: CASSFEPGRMNTGELFF; CDR3nt: TGTGCCAGCAGCTTCGAACCGGGACGGATGAACACCGGGGAGCTGTTTTTT
j_gene: TRBJ1-1; d_gene: -; v_gene: TRBV7-6; abundance: -; CDR3aa: CASSLDRRGAENTEAFF; CDR3nt: TGTGCCAGCAGCTTAGATAGGAGGGGCGCGGAGAATACTGAAGCTTTCTTT
j_gene: TRBJ2-3; d_gene: TRBD2; v_gene: TRBV5-4; abundance: few; CDR3aa: CASSSRLAGSTDTQYF; CDR3nt: TGTGCCAGCAGCTCCCGACTAGCGGGCAGCACAGATACGCAGTATTTT
j_gene: TRBJ1-6; d_gene: TRBD1; v_gene: TRBV2; abundance: -; CDR3aa: CASSEETGDYSPLHF; CDR3nt: TGTGCCAGCAGTGAAGAGACAGGGGATTATTCACCCCTCCACTTT
j_gene: TRBJ2-3; d_gene: -; v_gene: TRBV20-1; abundance: -; CDR3aa: CSAWPDTQYF; CDR3nt: TGCAGTGCTTGGCCAGATACGCAGTATTTT
j_gene: TRBJ1-2; d_gene: -; v_gene: TRBV2; abundance: -; CDR3aa: CASRDTFGYGYTF; CDR3nt: TGTGCCAGCAGGGACACCTTCGGGTATGGCTACACCTTC
j_gene: TRBJ1-1; d_gene: -; v_gene: TRBV19; abundance: -; CDR3aa: CASSINVYTEAFF; CDR3nt: TGTGCCAGTAGTATTAACGTTTATACTGAAGCTTTCTTT
j_gene: TRBJ2-4; d_gene: -; v_gene: TRBV28; abundance: -; CDR3aa: CASSSQLIAKNIQYF; CDR3nt: TGTGCCAGCAGTTCGCAGCTTATAGCCAAAAACATTCAGTACTTC
j_gene: TRBJ2-6; d_gene: -; v_gene: TRBV29-1; abundance: few; CDR3aa: CSVLSIQSRANVLTF; CDR3nt: TGCAGCGTTCTCAGCATACAAAGTCGGGCCAACGTCCTGACTTTC
j_gene: TRBJ2-3; d_gene: TRBD2; v_gene: TRBV5-1; abundance: -; CDR3aa: CASSLTLSGNTDTQYF; CDR3nt: TGCGCCAGCAGCCTGACCCTTAGCGGGAACACAGATACGCAGTATTTT
j_gene: TRBJ2-2; d_gene: -; v_gene: TRBV18; abundance: -; CDR3aa: CASSPLATTGGELFF; CDR3nt: TGTGCCAGCTCACCATTGGCGACAACAGGCGGGGAGCTGTTTTTT
j_gene: TRBJ2-7; d_gene: TRBD1; v_gene: TRBV28; abundance: -; CDR3aa: CASKDRGYEQYF; CDR3nt: TGTGCCAGCAAGGACAGGGGGTACGAGCAGTACTTC
j_gene: TRBJ1-1; d_gene: TRBD1; v_gene: TRBV6-5; abundance: few; CDR3aa: CASRTTGGGDIEAFF; CDR3nt: TGTGCCAGCAGAACCACAGGGGGCGGGGACATTGAAGCTTTCTTT
j_gene: TRBJ1-2; d_gene: -; v_gene: TRBV6-4; abundance: few; CDR3aa: CASSDPYEGYTF; CDR3nt: TGTGCCAGCAGTGACCCGTACGAAGGCTACACCTTC
j_gene: TRBJ2-1; d_gene: -; v_gene: TRBV29-1; abundance: -; CDR3aa: CSANRVGEQFF; CDR3nt: TGCAGCGCCAATCGGGTGGGGGAGCAGTTCTTC
j_gene: TRBJ2-1; d_gene: -; v_gene: TRBV28; abundance: -; CDR3aa: CASSRLWEGEDNEQFF; CDR3nt: TGTGCCAGTTCAAGGTTGTGGGAGGGGGAGGACAATGAGCAGTTCTTC
j_gene: TRBJ1-1; d_gene: -; v_gene: TRBV4-1; abundance: -; CDR3aa: CASSQKLWDTVREAFF; CDR3nt: TGCGCCAGCAGCCAAAAATTGTGGGACACCGTAAGAGAAGCTTTCTTT
j_gene: TRBJ2-5; d_gene: TRBD1; v_gene: TRBV4-3; abundance: -; CDR3aa: CASSQEWGQGQETQYF; CDR3nt: TGCGCCAGCAGCCAAGAGTGGGGACAGGGCCAAGAGACCCAGTACTTC
j_gene: TRBJ2-7; d_gene: -; v_gene: TRBV18; abundance: -; CDR3aa: CASSLEQGDEQYF; CDR3nt: TGTGCCAGCTCACTTGAACAGGGCGACGAGCAGTACTTC
j_gene: TRBJ2-1; d_gene: TRBD1; v_gene: TRBV7-6; abundance: few; CDR3aa: CASSLLIGGDVNEQFF; CDR3nt: TGTGCCAGCAGCTTATTGATAGGGGGCGATGTCAATGAGCAGTTCTTC
j_gene: TRBJ2-5; d_gene: -; v_gene: TRBV6-5; abundance: -; CDR3aa: CAGRRDRFTETQYF; CDR3nt: TGTGCCGGTCGGCGGGATAGGTTTACAGAGACCCAGTACTTC
j_gene: TRBJ2-1; d_gene: -; v_gene: TRBV5-4; abundance: -; CDR3aa: CASSPGSDNEQFF; CDR3nt: TGTGCCAGCAGCCCAGGAAGCGACAATGAGCAGTTCTTC
j_gene: TRBJ2-1; d_gene: TRBD2; v_gene: TRBV7-7; abundance: few; CDR3aa: CASSLSGGSYNEQFF; CDR3nt: TGTGCTAGCAGCTTAAGCGGGGGCTCCTACAATGAGCAGTTCTTC
j_gene: TRBJ2-1; d_gene: -; v_gene: TRBV2; abundance: -; CDR3aa: CASSEDAGTGNNEQFF; CDR3nt: TGTGCCAGCAGTGAAGATGCCGGGACGGGCAATAATGAGCAGTTCTTC
j_gene: TRBJ1-1; d_gene: -; v_gene: TRBV7-8; abundance: -; CDR3aa: CASSLGVSWNTEAFF; CDR3nt: TGTGCCAGCAGCTTAGGAGTTAGCTGGAACACTGAAGCTTTCTTT
j_gene: TRBJ1-1; d_gene: TRBD1; v_gene: TRBV28; abundance: few; CDR3aa: CASSSRGRVTEAFF; CDR3nt: TGTGCCAGCAGTTCCAGGGGGCGGGTAACTGAAGCTTTCTTT
j_gene: TRBJ2-1; d_gene: TRBD1; v_gene: TRBV2; abundance: -; CDR3aa: CASLTRDRAYNEQFF; CDR3nt: TGTGCCAGTCTTACCCGGGACAGGGCCTACAATGAGCAGTTCTTC
j_gene: TRBJ1-2; d_gene: -; v_gene: TRBV18; abundance: -; CDR3aa: CASSPRDRGYTF; CDR3nt: TGTGCCAGCTCACCACGGGACCGGGGCTACACCTTC
j_gene: TRBJ2-7; d_gene: -; v_gene: TRBV30; abundance: few; CDR3aa: CAWSVLRQAGITYEQYF; CDR3nt: TGTGCCTGGAGTGTACTAAGGCAGGCTGGGATCACCTACGAGCAGTACTTC
j_gene: TRBJ1-4; d_gene: -; v_gene: TRBV6-6; abundance: few; CDR3aa: CASTEAGEKLFF; CDR3nt: TGTGCCAGCACAGAAGCGGGAGAAAAACTGTTTTTT
j_gene: TRBJ2-1; d_gene: TRBD2; v_gene: TRBV5-1; abundance: few; CDR3aa: CASSSGTNGHNEQFF; CDR3nt: TGCGCCAGCAGCTCCGGGACTAACGGTCACAATGAGCAATTCTTC
j_gene: TRBJ1-1; d_gene: -; v_gene: TRBV28; abundance: -; CDR3aa: CATVAYREAFF; CDR3nt: TGTGCCACCGTGGCATATAGGGAAGCTTTCTTT
j_gene: TRBJ1-2; d_gene: -; v_gene: TRBV5-6; abundance: few; CDR3aa: CASSSPKGYTF; CDR3nt: TGTGCCAGCAGCTCCCCGAAGGGCTACACCTTC
j_gene: TRBJ2-2; d_gene: -; v_gene: TRBV7-7; abundance: few; CDR3aa: CASSLSAERGWELFF; CDR3nt: TGTGCTAGTAGCTTATCAGCGGAACGGGGATGGGAGCTGTTTTTT
j_gene: TRBJ2-1; d_gene: TRBD2; v_gene: TRBV5-1; abundance: large; CDR3aa: CASSTGTAGASYNEQFF; CDR3nt: TGCGCCAGCAGCACGGGTACAGCGGGAGCGTCATACAATGAGCAGTTCTTC
j_gene: TRBJ1-2; d_gene: TRBD1; v_gene: TRBV15; abundance: few; CDR3aa: CATSIGQGLNYGYTF; CDR3nt: TGTGCCACCAGCATCGGACAGGGACTAAACTATGGCTACACCTTC
j_gene: TRBJ1-4; d_gene: -; v_gene: TRBV7-9; abundance: -; CDR3aa: CASSADHVRLFF; CDR3nt: TGTGCCAGCAGCGCCGACCACGTGAGACTGTTTTTT
j_gene: TRBJ2-3; d_gene: TRBD2; v_gene: TRBV20-1; abundance: once; CDR3aa: CSAHGEGKQYF; CDR3nt: TGCAGTGCTCACGGGGAGGGCAAGCAGTATTTT
j_gene: TRBJ2-4; d_gene: -; v_gene: TRBV30; abundance: few; CDR3aa: CAWTPGAKNIQYF; CDR3nt: TGTGCCTGGACACCGGGAGCCAAAAACATTCAGTACTTC
j_gene: TRBJ2-1; d_gene: -; v_gene: TRBV4-3; abundance: few; CDR3aa: CASSQAGSRADEQFF; CDR3nt: TGCGCCAGCAGCCAAGCCGGCTCCCGAGCGGATGAGCAGTTCTTC
j_gene: TRBJ2-6; d_gene: -; v_gene: TRBV7-6; abundance: -; CDR3aa: CASSPTPRAGDVLTF; CDR3nt: TGTGCCAGCAGCCCTACCCCCCGGGCCGGCGACGTCCTGACTTTC
j_gene: TRBJ2-5; d_gene: -; v_gene: TRBV7-2; abundance: -; CDR3aa: CASSLGPRGETQYF; CDR3nt: TGTGCCAGCAGCTTAGGGCCGAGGGGCGAGACCCAGTACTTC
j_gene: TRBJ2-1; d_gene: TRBD2; v_gene: TRBV5-4; abundance: few; CDR3aa: CASSPGGAANEQFF; CDR3nt: TGTGCCAGCAGCCCGGGGGGGGCCGCCAATGAGCAGTTCTTC
j_gene: TRBJ2-1; d_gene: TRBD2; v_gene: TRBV12-5; abundance: few; CDR3aa: CASVPGLAGTQRRFF; CDR3nt: TGTGCTAGTGTCCCGGGACTAGCGGGAACCCAACGAAGGTTCTTC
j_gene: TRBJ2-4; d_gene: -; v_gene: TRBV7-9; abundance: -; CDR3aa: CASDDEWAKNIQYF; CDR3nt: TGTGCCAGCGACGACGAATGGGCCAAAAACATTCAGTACTTC
j_gene: TRBJ2-1; d_gene: -; v_gene: TRBV11-1; abundance: few; CDR3aa: CASSLNPAGFNEQFF; CDR3nt: TGTGCCAGCAGCTTAAATCCCGCCGGCTTCAATGAGCAGTTCTTC
j_gene: TRBJ2-3; d_gene: TRBD2; v_gene: TRBV28; abundance: few; CDR3aa: CATRDYQDTQYF; CDR3nt: TGTGCCACCCGGGACTACCAGGATACGCAGTATTTT
j_gene: TRBJ2-7; d_gene: -; v_gene: TRBV30; abundance: -; CDR3aa: CAWSAADLYEQYF; CDR3nt: TGTGCCTGGAGTGCAGCGGACCTTTACGAGCAGTACTTC
j_gene: TRBJ1-5; d_gene: -; v_gene: TRBV2; abundance: few; CDR3aa: CASSPGGQGNQPQHF; CDR3nt: TGTGCCAGCAGTCCGGGGGGGCAGGGCAATCAGCCCCAGCATTTT
j_gene: TRBJ2-7; d_gene: TRBD1; v_gene: TRBV5-1; abundance: -; CDR3aa: CASSGDRGLGAYEQYF; CDR3nt: TGCGCCAGCAGCGGTGACAGGGGGCTCGGGGCCTACGAGCAGTACTTT
j_gene: TRBJ1-1; d_gene: -; v_gene: TRBV27; abundance: once; CDR3aa: CASSLKPGLETEAFF; CDR3nt: TGTGCCAGCAGTTTGAAACCAGGGTTGGAAACTGAAGCTTTCTTT
j_gene: TRBJ2-1; d_gene: -; v_gene: TRBV5-1; abundance: -; CDR3aa: CASSPDPSSYNEQFF; CDR3nt: TGCGCCAGCAGCCCTGACCCTAGCTCCTACAATGAGCAGTTCTTC